The 9 T cell receptor beta chains below were found in one sample sequenced in a study of OX40 agonist ivuxolimab in advanced cancers. The table came from immunoSEQ multiplex PCR; TCRdb's copy has only in-frame clones and leaves some out. This sample has about 84,000 clones; just over 90% occur once, and the top ten carry 0.43%. This specimen was CD4+ or CD8+ T cells sorted from blood, taken in a trial of the OX40 agonist ivuxolimab. These receptors were obtained from an adult with an advanced solid tumor such as melanoma, head and neck, liver or kidney cancer.

J is TRBJ1-2 and V is TRBV6-1, with 9 bases that match TRBD1. This CDR3 spans 13 amino acids. Germline trimming cut 4 bases from V and 6 bases from J; bases unmatched to any gene: 3. The V gene's germline CDR1 is MNHNS and CDR2 SASEGT. CDR3 residues: CASSGDRVNGYTF. The CDR3 coding sequence is TGTGCCAGCAGTGGGGACAGGGTCAATGGCTACACCTTC.

The V gene is TRBV5-4, the J gene TRBJ2-2; D remains unclear. With 3 bases removed from V and 3 bases from J, the gap between germline ends came to 9 bases. The length of the CDR3 is 14 residues. Per the germline V gene, CDR1 is SGHNT and CDR2 is YYREEE (reference sequence). In DNA form, the CDR3 reads TGTGCCAGCAGCTCTAGTGGGTACACCGGGGAGCTGTTTTTT. The encoded protein is CASSSSGYTGELFF.

V and J are TRBV7-8 and TRBJ1-2; D is unclear. The CDR3 covers 15 residues. Between the trimmed V and J ends, which lost 2 bases and 3 bases, there was a span of 13 bases. CDR1 and CDR2 from the germline V gene are SGHVS and FQNEAQ. In DNA, the CDR3 is TGTGCCAGCAGCTTAAACGTTGTCGGGGACTATGGCTACACCTTC. Translation gives CASSLNVVGDYGYTF.

This clone was detected only once. This chain connects TRBV6-5 to TRBJ1-1; TRBD1 is a possible D gene (6 bases). Germline-derived CDR1 and CDR2 are MNHEY and SVGAGI. This CDR3 spans 15 amino acids. V lost 5 bases and J lost 1, with 14 bases in between. CDR3 sequence: CASSHDRRTNTEAFF. CDR3 nucleotide sequence: TGTGCCAGCAGTCACGACAGGAGAACGAACACTGAAGCTTTCTTT.

The chain uses TRBV7-2 and TRBJ2-3, with TRBD2 as a possible D gene (5 bases). The V gene lost 5 bases and the J gene lost 1 base, with 10 bases spanning the gap. The CDR3 sequence is 14 residues long. Germline values: CDR1 SGHTA, CDR2 FQGNSA. CDR3: CASSVDSGTDTQYF. In DNA, the CDR3 is TGTGCCAGCAGCGTCGATAGCGGCACAGATACGCAGTATTTT.

The V gene is TRBV4-1, the J gene TRBJ2-4, with 16 bases aligning to TRBD2. V gave up 3 bases and J gave up 0 bases; unmatched junction bases: 2. CDR1 MGHRA and CDR2 YSYEKL come from the germline V gene. The CDR3 runs to 18 residues. The CDR3 DNA is TGCGCCAGCAGCCAGGGACTAGCGGGAGGGATAGCCAAAAACATTCAGTACTTC. Its translation is CASSQGLAGGIAKNIQYF.

This chain's CDR3 is CASSRRGVQETQYF. Written as DNA, the CDR3 is TGTGCCAGCTCACGACGGGGGGTCCAAGAGACCCAGTACTTC. The gene calls are TRBV18 and TRBJ2-5; 7 bases align to TRBD2. CDR3 length: 14 residues. The germline CDR1 and CDR2 sequences are KGHSH and LQKENI. V lost 4 bases to trimming and J lost 1 base; unmatched junction nucleotides: 3.

The J gene is TRBJ2-3, the V gene TRBV10-3; 9 bases agree with TRBD1. V was pared by 5 bases and J by 6 bases, with 18 bases of the junction left unmatched. CDR1 is ENHRY, CDR2 SYGVKD, per germline. CDR3 size: 18 residues. CDR3 DNA: TGTGCCATCAGTTCCGGGACAGGGAGAGTGAGCCGGATGGATACGCAGTATTTT. This encodes CAISSGTGRVSRMDTQYF.

V is TRBV7-9 and J is TRBJ1-1; the match to TRBD1 covers 7 bases. The CDR3 has 14 residues. The V and J ends lost 7 bases and 0 bases, in that order; junction bases with no gene match: 5. Germline V lookup: CDR1 SEHNR, CDR2 FQNEAQ (reference sequence). For the CDR3, the DNA is TGTGCCAGCACCAACCAGGGGGTGAACACTGAAGCTTTCTTT. Translating gives CASTNQGVNTEAFF.